The 13 T cell receptor beta chains below all came from one sample that was sequenced in a study of shared clonotypes between healthy human individuals. Only in-frame clones appear in the TCRdb table, and some are missing; sequencing was by immunoSEQ multiplex PCR. Counted here are 2 million to 2.5 million clones, more than 85% occurring once; the ten biggest clones make up about 0.41%. Sample: naive CD4+ T cells from PBMCs. The subset was: CD45RA+ positively selected. Receptors originate from a man aged 18 to 29 in good health. Some clones in this sample may be carry-over from other donors' samples.

As to this clone: The sample holds other DNA sequences that translate to the same CDR3. The chain links TRBV5-1 to TRBJ1-4; D gene uncertain. The CDR3 spans 14 residues. The ends were cut back, 4 bases at V and 0 bases at J, with 7 bases in the middle. Germline values: CDR1 SGHRS, CDR2 YFSETQ. In nucleotides, the CDR3 is TGCGCCAGCAGCCCAGGTGCAACTAATGAAAAACTGTTTTTT. Translating gives CASSPGATNEKLFF. Drawing the rest from reference TRBV5-1 and TRBJ1-4, the complete variable domain is KAGVTQTPRYLIKTRGQQVTLSCSPISGHRSVSWYQQTPGQGLQFLFEYFSETQRNKGNFPGRFSGRQFSNSRSEMNVSTLELGDSALYLCASSPGATNEKLFFGSGTQLSVL.

The J gene is TRBJ1-5, the V gene TRBV5-1, with TRBD1 matching over 8 bases. Losses at the gene ends were 0 bases for V and 7 bases for J; bases not matched to a gene: 3. This CDR3 contains 14 residues. CDR1 and CDR2 (germline): SGHRS, YFSETQ. The CDR3 DNA reads TGCGCCAGCAGCTTGGCCCAGGGGGCGCAGCCCCAGCATTTT. Its protein product is CASSLAQGAQPQHF.

The chain employs TRBV27 and TRBJ2-3; unclear D gene. The CDR3 has 15 residues. Germline CDR1 reads MNHEY; CDR2 reads SMNVEV (reference sequence). V was clipped by 5 bases and J by 6 bases, with 18 bases between them. This CDR3 is CASSPNPSRRDTQYF. Here the CDR3 DNA reads TGTGCCAGCAGTCCCAACCCGAGCCGCCGGGATACGCAGTATTTT.

This clone has only one observation. This rearrangement joins TRBV4-3 to TRBJ2-1, with TRBD2 matching 8 bases. The ends lost 4 bases at V and 3 bases at J; junction bases unmatched: 8. CDR1 is LGHNA and CDR2 is YSLEER in the germline V gene. The CDR3 has 16 residues. DNA for the CDR3: TGCGCCAGCAGCCCCGGGGGGGAGCGCCGCTACAATGAGCAGTTCTTC. Translating it yields CASSPGGERRYNEQFF.

Only one count was recorded for this clone. The sample carries other DNA sequences with the same CDR3. The V call is TRBV5-1, the J call TRBJ1-2, with D perhaps matching TRBD1 (5 bases). The CDR3 runs to 13 residues. Per the germline V gene, CDR1 is SGHRS and CDR2 is YFSETQ. V lost 4 bases, J lost 3 bases, and 10 bases lay in between. The DNA for the CDR3 is TGCGCCAGCAGCGGGCAGGGTGACTATGGCTACACCTTC. Translating it yields CASSGQGDYGYTF.

V is TRBV6-5 and J is TRBJ2-2; TRBD1 is a possible D gene (6 bases). The V and J ends lost 6 bases and 7 bases respectively, with 15 bases between them. The CDR3 is made up of 14 amino acids. CDR1 and CDR2 from the germline V gene are MNHEY and SVGAGI. The DNA of the CDR3 is TGTGCCAGCAGCGGCCCCGGGACACTCGGGGAGCTGTTTTTT. Protein: CASSGPGTLGELFF.

This sequence joins TRBV29-1 and TRBJ2-3; 10 bases are shared with TRBD2. V was clipped by 4 bases and J by 1 base; unmatched bases: 5. The V gene's germline CDR1 is SQVTM and CDR2 ANQGSEA. This CDR3 has 15 amino acids. CDR3 nucleotides: TGCAGCGTTGTAGGGCTAGCGGGGGGCACAGATACGCAGTATTTT. Amino acid sequence: CSVVGLAGGTDTQYF.

The chain links TRBV27 to TRBJ2-3; 7 nucleotides agree with TRBD1. This CDR3 has 14 residues. The germline V gene encodes CDR1 MNHEY and CDR2 SMNVEV (reference sequence). After removal of 2 bases from V and 4 bases from J, the junction contained 3 bases not matched to a gene. The CDR3 loop reads CASSLVGGADTQYF. CDR3 DNA: TGTGCCAGCAGTTTAGTAGGGGGCGCAGATACGCAGTATTTT.

Remarks on this clone: At the DNA level, this CDR3 is encoded by other sequences in the same sample as well. CDR3 in DNA: TGCGCCAGCAGCTTGGTCGGGACAGGTCAAGAGACCCAGTACTTC. Protein product: CASSLVGTGQETQYF. The chain employs TRBV5-1 and TRBJ2-5; TRBD1 aligns across 8 bases. Germline CDR1 is SGHRS and CDR2 is YFSETQ. J lost 2 bases, V lost 0 bases, and 3 bases had no gene match. CDR3 length: 15 residues. The full variable domain, its missing parts supplied by reference TRBV5-1 and TRBJ2-5, is KAGVTQTPRYLIKTRGQQVTLSCSPISGHRSVSWYQQTPGQGLQFLFEYFSETQRNKGNFPGRFSGRQFSNSRSEMNVSTLELGDSALYLCASSLVGTGQETQYFGPGTRLLVL.

CDR3 sequence (DNA): TGTGCCAGCAGCTTAGTTGGACAGGGTTACACCACTGAAGCTTTCTTT. The encoded protein is CASSLVGQGYTTEAFF. The chain uses TRBV11-1 and TRBJ1-1, with TRBD1 identical over 8 bases. The germline CDR1 and CDR2 sequences are SGHAT and FQDESV (reference sequence). CDR3 length equals 16 residues. J was trimmed by 4 bases and V by 1 base; bases with no gene match: 8.

This rearrangement joins TRBV25-1 to TRBJ2-7; no firm D call. Germline assignment: CDR1 MGHDK and CDR2 SYGVNS. The CDR3 has 13 residues. Deletions cut 3 bases from V and 3 bases from J, with 9 bases between. The CDR3 loop is CASSDPTFYEQYF. CDR3 nucleotides: TGTGCCAGCAGTGACCCGACTTTCTACGAGCAGTACTTC.

This clone is a singleton in its sample. The chain carries TRBV6-1 and TRBJ2-7; possibly TRBD1 for D (6 bases). Per germline, CDR1 MNHNS and CDR2 SASEGT. Trimming shortened V by 4 bases and J by 6 bases, and 10 bases separated the two germline ends. The CDR3 covers 12 residues. Here the CDR3 reads CASSGGGREQYF. CDR3 DNA: TGTGCCAGCAGTGGAGGGGGTCGCGAGCAGTACTTC.

This chain's CDR3 is CASSPGDRDINYEQYF. CDR3 nucleotide sequence: TGTGCCAGCAGCCCAGGGGACCGGGACATAAACTACGAGCAGTACTTC. V gene TRBV9 combines with J gene TRBJ2-7; tentatively, D is TRBD1 (6 bases). The CDR3 has 16 residues. Germline V gives CDR1 SGDLS, CDR2 YYNGEE. V lost 4 bases and J lost 3, with 20 bases in between.